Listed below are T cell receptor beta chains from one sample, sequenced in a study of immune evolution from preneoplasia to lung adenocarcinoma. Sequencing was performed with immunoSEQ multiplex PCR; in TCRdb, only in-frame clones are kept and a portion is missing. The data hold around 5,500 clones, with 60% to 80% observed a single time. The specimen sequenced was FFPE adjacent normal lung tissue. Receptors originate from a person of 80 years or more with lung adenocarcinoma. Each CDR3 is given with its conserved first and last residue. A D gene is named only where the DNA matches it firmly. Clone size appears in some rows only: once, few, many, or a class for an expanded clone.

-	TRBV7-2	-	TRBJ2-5	CASSLAGDPYQETQYF	TGTGCCAGCAGCTTAGCGGGGGACCCGTACCAAGAGACCCAGTACTTC
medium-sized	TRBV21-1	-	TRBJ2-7	CASSTGQVYEQYF	TGTGCCAGCAGCACCGGACAGGTCTACGAGCAGTACTTC
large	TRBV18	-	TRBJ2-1	CASSPRQNYNEQFF	TGTGCCAGCTCACCTCGGCAAAACTACAATGAGCAGTTCTTC
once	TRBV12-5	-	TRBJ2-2	CASGVSNTGELFF	TGTGCTAGTGGTGTATCGAACACCGGGGAGCTGTTTTTT
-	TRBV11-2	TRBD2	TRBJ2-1	CASSLVSGGSSYNEQFF	TGTGCCAGCAGCTTAGTGTCCGGGGGGAGCTCCTACAATGAGCAGTTCTTC
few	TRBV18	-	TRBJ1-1	CASSPPESLRAEAFF	TGTGCCAGCTCACCACCTGAATCCCTAAGGGCTGAAGCTTTCTTT
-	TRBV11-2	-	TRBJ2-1	CASSLVSEQFF	TGTGCCAGCAGCTTAGTGAGTGAGCAGTTCTTC
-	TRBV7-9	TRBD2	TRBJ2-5	CASSLAQASGAGAQYF	TGTGCCAGCAGCTTAGCCCAGGCTAGCGGGGCCGGGGCCCAGTACTTC
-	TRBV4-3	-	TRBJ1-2	CASSHGQGKAGYTF	TGCGCCAGCAGCCATGGGCAGGGGAAGGCTGGCTACACCTTC
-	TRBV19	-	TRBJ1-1	CASSLGGNTEAFF	TGTGCCAGTAGTCTGGGGGGGAACACTGAAGCTTTCTTT
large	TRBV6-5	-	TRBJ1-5	CASSYTTGSDQPQHF	TGTGCCAGCAGTTACACCACAGGGTCCGATCAGCCCCAGCATTTT
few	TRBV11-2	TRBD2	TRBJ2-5	CASSHTSVIETQYF	TGTGCCAGCAGCCACACTAGCGTAATAGAGACCCAGTACTTC
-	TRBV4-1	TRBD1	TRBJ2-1	CASTRDRGSYEQFF	TGCGCCAGCACCCGGGACAGGGGGTCGTATGAGCAGTTCTTC
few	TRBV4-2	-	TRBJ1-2	CASSQDLTNNYGYTF	TGTGCCAGCAGCCAAGACCTGACAAACAACTATGGCTACACCTTC
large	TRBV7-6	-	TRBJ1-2	CASSLAAGEGYTF	TGTGCCAGCAGCTTAGCCGCGGGGGAAGGCTACACCTTC
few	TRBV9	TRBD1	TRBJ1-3	CASSTEGARGNTIYF	TGTGCCAGCAGCACCGAGGGGGCCCGGGGAAACACCATATATTTT
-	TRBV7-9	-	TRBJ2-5	CASSLGTETQYF	TGTGCCAGCAGCTTAGGTACGGAGACCCAGTACTTC
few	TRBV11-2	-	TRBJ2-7	CASSPQRGSEQYF	TGTGCCAGCAGCCCCCAAAGGGGAAGCGAGCAGTACTTC
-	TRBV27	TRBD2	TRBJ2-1	CASSLSIAGGYNEQFF	TGTGCCAGCAGTTTATCGATAGCGGGGGGTTACAATGAGCAGTTCTTC
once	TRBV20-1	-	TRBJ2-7	CSATTGYEQYF	TGCAGTGCCACGACAGGTTACGAGCAGTACTTC
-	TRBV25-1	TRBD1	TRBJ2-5	CASSEYRTGTGRRETQYF	TGTGCCAGCAGTGAATATCGAACCGGGACAGGCAGGAGAGAGACCCAGTACTTC
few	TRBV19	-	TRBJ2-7	CASSISGDSYEQYF	TGTGCCAGTAGTATATCAGGGGACTCCTACGAGCAGTACTTC
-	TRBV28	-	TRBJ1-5	CASSLVDQPQHF	TGTGCCAGCAGTTTAGTCGATCAGCCCCAGCATTTT
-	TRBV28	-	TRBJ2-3	CASSRPLGGATDTQYF	TGTGCCAGCAGTCGCCCCCTAGGGGGGGCTACAGATACGCAGTATTTT
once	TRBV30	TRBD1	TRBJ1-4	CAWSGTGGFNEKLFF	TGTGCCTGGAGTGGGACAGGGGGTTTTAATGAAAAACTGTTTTTT
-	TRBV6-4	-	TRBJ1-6	CATRSSYNSPLHF	TGTGCCACCCGGAGCTCCTATAATTCACCCCTCCACTTT
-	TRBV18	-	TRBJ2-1	CASSPRGDEQFF	TGTGCCAGCTCACCACGGGGCGATGAGCAGTTCTTC
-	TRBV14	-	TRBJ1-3	CASSPSYGNTIYF	TGTGCCAGCAGCCCCTCATATGGAAACACCATATATTTT
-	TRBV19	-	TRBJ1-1	CASAGLPNTEAFF	TGTGCCAGTGCGGGACTGCCTAACACTGAAGCTTTCTTT
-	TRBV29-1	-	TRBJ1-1	CSVPGRNTEAFF	TGCAGCGTTCCGGGCCGGAACACTGAAGCTTTCTTT
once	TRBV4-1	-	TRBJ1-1	CASSPLAANEAFF	TGCGCCAGCAGCCCCTTGGCGGCAAATGAAGCTTTCTTT
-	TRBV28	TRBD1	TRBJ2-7	CASSLWTGVQYEQYF	TGTGCCAGCAGTTTGTGGACAGGGGTCCAATACGAGCAGTACTTC
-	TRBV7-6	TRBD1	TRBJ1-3	CASSFETGGGNTIYF	TGTGCCAGCAGCTTCGAAACAGGGGGTGGAAACACCATATATTTT
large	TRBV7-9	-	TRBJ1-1	CASSLGGPNTEAFF	TGTGCCAGCAGCTTAGGGGGCCCGAACACTGAAGCTTTCTTT
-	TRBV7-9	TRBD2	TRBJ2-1	CASSSTLGLAGYNEQFF	TGTGCCAGCAGCTCTACCCTGGGACTAGCGGGCTACAATGAGCAGTTCTTC
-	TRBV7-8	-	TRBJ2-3	CASSLKARADGSSTDTQYF	TGTGCCAGCAGCTTAAAGGCCCGCGCCGACGGATCTAGCACAGATACGCAGTATTTT
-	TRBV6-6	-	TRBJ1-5	CASSPGRVNQPQHF	TGTGCCAGCAGCCCGGGGAGGGTCAATCAGCCCCAGCATTTT
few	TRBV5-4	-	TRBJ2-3	CASSLWAAGADTQYF	TGTGCCAGCAGCTTGTGGGCGGCGGGCGCAGATACGCAGTATTTT
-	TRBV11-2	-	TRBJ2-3	CASSLLVWDTQYF	TGTGCCAGCAGCTTACTAGTCTGGGATACGCAGTATTTT
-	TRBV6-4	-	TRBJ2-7	CASSDTPSYEQYF	TGTGCCAGCAGTGACACCCCGTCCTACGAGCAGTACTTC
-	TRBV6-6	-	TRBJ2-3	CASTDQGTDTQYF	TGTGCCAGCACCGACCAAGGGACAGATACGCAGTATTTT
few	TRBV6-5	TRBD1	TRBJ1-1	CASSGGQGIEAFF	TGTGCCAGCAGCGGCGGACAGGGGATAGAAGCTTTCTTT
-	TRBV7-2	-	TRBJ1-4	CASTRQGDTNEKLFF	TGTGCCAGCACACGACAAGGGGATACTAATGAAAAACTGTTTTTT
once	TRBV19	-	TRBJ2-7	CASSQGLLSYEQYF	TGTGCCAGTTCCCAGGGACTCCTCTCCTACGAGCAGTACTTC
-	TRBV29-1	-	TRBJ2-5	CSVKRGETQYF	TGCAGCGTTAAAAGGGGGGAGACCCAGTACTTC
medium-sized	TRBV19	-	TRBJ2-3	CASSTIGQGDTQYF	TGTGCCAGTAGTACAATCGGGCAGGGCGATACGCAGTATTTT